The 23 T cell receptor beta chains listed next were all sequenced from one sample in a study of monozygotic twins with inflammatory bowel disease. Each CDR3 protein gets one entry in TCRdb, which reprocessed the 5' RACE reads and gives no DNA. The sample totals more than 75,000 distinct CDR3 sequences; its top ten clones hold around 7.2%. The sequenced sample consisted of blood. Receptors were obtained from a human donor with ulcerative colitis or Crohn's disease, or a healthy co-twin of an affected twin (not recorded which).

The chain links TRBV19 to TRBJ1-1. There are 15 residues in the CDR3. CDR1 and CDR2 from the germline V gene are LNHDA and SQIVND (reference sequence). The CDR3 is CASWVRVGGNTEAFF.

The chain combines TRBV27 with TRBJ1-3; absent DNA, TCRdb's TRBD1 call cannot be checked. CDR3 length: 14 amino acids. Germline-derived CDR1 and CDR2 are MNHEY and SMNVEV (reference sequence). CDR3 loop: CASSTTGRGNTIYF.

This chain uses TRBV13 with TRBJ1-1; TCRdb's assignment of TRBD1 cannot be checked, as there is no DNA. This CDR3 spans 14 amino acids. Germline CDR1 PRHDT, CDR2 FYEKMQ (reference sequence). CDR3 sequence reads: CASSRIGESTEAFF. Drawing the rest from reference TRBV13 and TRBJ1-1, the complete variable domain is AAGVIQSPRHLIKEKRETATLKCYPIPRHDTVYWYQQGPGQDPQFLISFYEKMQSDKGSIPDRFSAQQFSDYHSELNMSSLELGDSALYFCASSRIGESTEAFFGQGTRLTVV.

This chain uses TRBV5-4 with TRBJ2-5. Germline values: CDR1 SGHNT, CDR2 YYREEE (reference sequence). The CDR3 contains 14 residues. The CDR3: CASSLTRSQETQYF.

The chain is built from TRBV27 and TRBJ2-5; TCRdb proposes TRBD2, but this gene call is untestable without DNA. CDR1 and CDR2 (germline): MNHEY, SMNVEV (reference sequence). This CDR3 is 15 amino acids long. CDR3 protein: CASSPPPGLMETQYF.

CDR3 loop: CASSENQETQYF. The gene calls are TRBV18 and TRBJ2-5. CDR3 length equals 12 residues. Germline CDR1 and CDR2: KGHSH and LQKENI.

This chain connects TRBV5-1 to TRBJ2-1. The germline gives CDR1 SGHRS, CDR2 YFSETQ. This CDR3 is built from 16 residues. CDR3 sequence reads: CASSYIQATQSREQFF.

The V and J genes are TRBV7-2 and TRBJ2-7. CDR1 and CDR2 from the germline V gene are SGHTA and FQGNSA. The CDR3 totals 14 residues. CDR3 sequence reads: CASSLGPGDYEQYF. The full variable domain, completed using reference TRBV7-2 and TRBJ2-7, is GAGVSQSPSNKVTEKGKDVELRCDPISGHTALYWYRQSLGQGLEFLIYFQGNSAPDKSGLPSDRFSAERTGGSVSTLTIQRTQQEDSAVYLCASSLGPGDYEQYFGPGTRLTVT.

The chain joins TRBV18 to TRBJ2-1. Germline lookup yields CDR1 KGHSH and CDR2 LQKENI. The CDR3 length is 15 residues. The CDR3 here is CASSPLPSSYNEQFF.

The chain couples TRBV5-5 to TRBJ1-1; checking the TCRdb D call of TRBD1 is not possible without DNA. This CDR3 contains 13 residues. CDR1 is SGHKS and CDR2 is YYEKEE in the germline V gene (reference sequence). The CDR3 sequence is CASSSLGQGRAFF.

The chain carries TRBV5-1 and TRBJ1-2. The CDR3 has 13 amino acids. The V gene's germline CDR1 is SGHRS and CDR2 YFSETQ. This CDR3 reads CASSLLGLAGYTF.

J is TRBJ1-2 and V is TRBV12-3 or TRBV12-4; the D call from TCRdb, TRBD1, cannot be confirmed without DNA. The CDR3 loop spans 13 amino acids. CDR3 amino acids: CASKGQGGFGYTF.

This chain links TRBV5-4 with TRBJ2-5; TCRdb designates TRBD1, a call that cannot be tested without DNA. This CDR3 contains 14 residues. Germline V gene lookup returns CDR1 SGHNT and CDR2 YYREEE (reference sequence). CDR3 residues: CASSSGTGQETQYF.

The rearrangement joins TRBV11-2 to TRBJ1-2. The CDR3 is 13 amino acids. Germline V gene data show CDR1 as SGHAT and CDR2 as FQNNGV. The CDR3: CASTKQANYGYTF.

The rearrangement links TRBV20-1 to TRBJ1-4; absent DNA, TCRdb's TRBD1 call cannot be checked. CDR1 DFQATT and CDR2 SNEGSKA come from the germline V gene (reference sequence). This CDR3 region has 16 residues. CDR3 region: CSAVRYVAGANEKLFF.

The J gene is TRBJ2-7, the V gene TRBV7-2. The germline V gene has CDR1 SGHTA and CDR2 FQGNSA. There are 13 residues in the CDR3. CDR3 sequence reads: CASSYGRNYEQYF. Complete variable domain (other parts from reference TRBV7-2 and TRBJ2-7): GAGVSQSPSNKVTEKGKDVELRCDPISGHTALYWYRQSLGQGLEFLIYFQGNSAPDKSGLPSDRFSAERTGGSVSTLTIQRTQQEDSAVYLCASSYGRNYEQYFGPGTRLTVT.

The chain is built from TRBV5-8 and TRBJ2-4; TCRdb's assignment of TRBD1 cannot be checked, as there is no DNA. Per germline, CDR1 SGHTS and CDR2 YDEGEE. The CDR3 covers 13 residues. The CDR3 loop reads CASQQTGENIQYF. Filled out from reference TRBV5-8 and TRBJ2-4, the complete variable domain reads EAGVTQSPTHLIKTRGQQATLRCSPISGHTSVYWYQQALGLGLQFLLWYDEGEERNRGNFPPRFSGRQFPNYSSELNVNALELEDSALYLCASQQTGENIQYFGAGTRLSVL.

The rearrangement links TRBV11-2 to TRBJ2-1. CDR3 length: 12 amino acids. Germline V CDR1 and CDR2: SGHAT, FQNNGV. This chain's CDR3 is CASSPVNNEQFF.

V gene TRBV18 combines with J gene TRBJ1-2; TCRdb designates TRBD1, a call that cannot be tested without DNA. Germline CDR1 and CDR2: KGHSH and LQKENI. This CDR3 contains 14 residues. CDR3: CASSQGGPGYGYTF.

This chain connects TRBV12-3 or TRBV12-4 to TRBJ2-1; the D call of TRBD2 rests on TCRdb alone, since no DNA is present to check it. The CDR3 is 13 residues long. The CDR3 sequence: CASTRGGENEQFF.

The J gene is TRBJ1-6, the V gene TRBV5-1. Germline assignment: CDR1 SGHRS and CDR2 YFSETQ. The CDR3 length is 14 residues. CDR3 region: CASSLDTSNSPLHF.

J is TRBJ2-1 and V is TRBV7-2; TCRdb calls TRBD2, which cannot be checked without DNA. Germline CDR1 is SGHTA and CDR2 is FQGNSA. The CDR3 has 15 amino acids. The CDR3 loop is CASSTDGTLDNEQFF.

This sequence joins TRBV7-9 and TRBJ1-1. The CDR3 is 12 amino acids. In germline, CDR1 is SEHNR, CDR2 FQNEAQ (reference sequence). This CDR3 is CASSLVVTEAFF.